The TCR beta chain described here comes from a study of shared clonotypes between healthy human individuals. Study-level points and caveats: Memory subsets generally showed lower estimated richness than naive subsets.

Per the germline V gene, CDR1 is MGHDK and CDR2 is SYGVNS. V shed 4 bases and J shed 11 bases, with 12 bases lying between them. CDR3 length: 12 amino acids. In the naive CD8 group, cells lacked CD45RO and were positively selected for CCR7, so terminally differentiated effector memory CD45RA+ cells were left out. The assay was carried out at the deep level. An even split of each subset's genomic DNA across several immunoSEQ plates was performed. TCRdb's copy holds only in-frame clones and misses some; the assay was immunoSEQ multiplex PCR. This table has about 550,000 clones, around 95% appearing once. Comment on this clone: Its antigen remains unidentified.

This chain uses TRBV25-1 with TRBJ2-1; D possibly corresponds to TRBD1 (6 bases). The sequencing sample was made of naive CD8+ T cells sorted from blood. This TCR came from a woman aged 30 to 39 in good health. The chain's CDR3 is CASSGAGTKQFF. As DNA, the CDR3 is TGTGCCAGCAGTGGGGCCGGGACAAAGCAGTTCTTC.